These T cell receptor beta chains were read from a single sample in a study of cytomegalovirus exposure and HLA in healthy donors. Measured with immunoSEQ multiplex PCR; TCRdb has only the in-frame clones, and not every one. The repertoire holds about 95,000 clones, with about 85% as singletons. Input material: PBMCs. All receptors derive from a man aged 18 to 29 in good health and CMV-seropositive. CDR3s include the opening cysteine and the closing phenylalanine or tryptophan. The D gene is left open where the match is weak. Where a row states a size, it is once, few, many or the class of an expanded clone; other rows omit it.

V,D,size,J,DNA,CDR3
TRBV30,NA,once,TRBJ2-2,TGTGCCTGGAGTGTACAAGGGGGGGCGGGCACCGGGGAGCTGTTTTTT,CAWSVQGGAGTGELFF
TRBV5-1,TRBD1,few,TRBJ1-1,TGCGCCAGCAGCGAGGACAGGCAAACTGAAGCTTTCTTT,CASSEDRQTEAFF
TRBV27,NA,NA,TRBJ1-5,TGTGCCAGCAGTTTAATCGGGAGCAATCAGCCCCAGCATTTT,CASSLIGSNQPQHF
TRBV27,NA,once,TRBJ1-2,TGTGCCAGCCCCACAGCGGGTAAAGGGTATGGCTACACCTTC,CASPTAGKGYGYTF
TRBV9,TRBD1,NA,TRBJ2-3,TGTGCCAGCAGCGAGCGGAGGGATCAGGGGGCCCACGTGGGCACAGATACGCAGTATTTT,CASSERRDQGAHVGTDTQYF
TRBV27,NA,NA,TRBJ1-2,TGTGCCAGCAGTTTGGGACATTCCTATGGCTACACCTTC,CASSLGHSYGYTF
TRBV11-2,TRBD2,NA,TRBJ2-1,TGTGCCAGCAGCTTTGTTGGAGCGGGGGAGTACAATGAGCAGTTCTTC,CASSFVGAGEYNEQFF
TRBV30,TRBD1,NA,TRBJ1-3,TGTGCCTGGAATCCCGGGACAGGTGGAAACACCATATATTTT,CAWNPGTGGNTIYF
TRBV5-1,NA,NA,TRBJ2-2,TGCGCCAGCAGCTTGGCGCTAGCTAACACCGGGGAGCTGTTTTTT,CASSLALANTGELFF
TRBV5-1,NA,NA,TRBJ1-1,TGCGCCAGCAGCTTGGCCGGCGGAACGAGGACTGAAGCTTTCTTT,CASSLAGGTRTEAFF
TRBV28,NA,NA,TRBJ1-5,TGTGCCAGCAGTTCGCCCCCCGACAGTCTTCAGCCCCAGCATTTT,CASSSPPDSLQPQHF
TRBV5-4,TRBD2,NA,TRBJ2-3,TGTGCCAGCAGCTTGGGACTAGCAGGCCAAGATACGCAGTATTTT,CASSLGLAGQDTQYF
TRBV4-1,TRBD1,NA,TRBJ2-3,TGCGCCAGCAGCCAAGATCCCCCCCCCAGGGGGACCGCAGATACGCAGTATTTT,CASSQDPPPRGTADTQYF
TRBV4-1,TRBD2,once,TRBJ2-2,TGCGCCAGCAGCCAAGCATCTAGCGGGAGCCCCGGGGAGCTGTTTTTT,CASSQASSGSPGELFF
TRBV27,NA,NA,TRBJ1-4,TGTGCCAGCAGTTTGAACACCAATGAAAAACTGTTTTTT,CASSLNTNEKLFF
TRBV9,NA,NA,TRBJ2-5,TGTGCCAGCAGCCCCCGAGTCGGGGAAGAGACCCAGTACTTC,CASSPRVGEETQYF
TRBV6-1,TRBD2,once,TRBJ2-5,TGTGCCAGCAGTGAAGCTGACAGGGGACTAGCGGGAGTCCGTGAGACCCAGTACTTC,CASSEADRGLAGVRETQYF
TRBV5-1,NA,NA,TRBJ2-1,TGCGCCAGCAGCTTGGGGGGCAGGGGCGATGAGCAGTTCTTC,CASSLGGRGDEQFF
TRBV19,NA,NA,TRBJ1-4,TGTGCCAGTAGTCCCGGGCGCCGGGGGACTAATGAAAAACTGTTTTTT,CASSPGRRGTNEKLFF
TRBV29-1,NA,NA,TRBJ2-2,TGCAGCGTTGAAGAAGGGGACTCCCCCGGGGAGCTGTTTTTT,CSVEEGDSPGELFF
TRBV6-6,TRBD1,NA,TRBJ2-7,TGTGCCAGCAGTTACCCGGACAGGAGCTACGAGCAGTACTTC,CASSYPDRSYEQYF
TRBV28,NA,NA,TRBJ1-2,TGTGCCAGCAGTTTGCAAGTAGCTAACTATGGCTACACCTTC,CASSLQVANYGYTF
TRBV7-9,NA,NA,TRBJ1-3,TGTGCCAGCAGCTTAGGAGGCCCCAGTAACTCTGGAAACACCATATATTTT,CASSLGGPSNSGNTIYF
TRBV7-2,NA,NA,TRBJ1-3,TGTGCCAGCAGCTTACTGCTTAGCTCCGTCTCTGGAAACACCATATATTTT,CASSLLLSSVSGNTIYF
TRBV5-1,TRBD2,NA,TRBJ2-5,TGCGCCAGCAGCTTCGCGGGAGTATTAGAGACCCAGTACTTC,CASSFAGVLETQYF
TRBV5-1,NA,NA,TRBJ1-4,TGCGCCAGCAGCCTCTCCCTACTCGCAACTAATGAAAAACTGTTTTTT,CASSLSLLATNEKLFF
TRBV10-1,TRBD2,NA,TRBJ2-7,TGCGCCAGCAGTGGAACGAAAAGCGGGAGATACGAGCAGTACTTC,CASSGTKSGRYEQYF
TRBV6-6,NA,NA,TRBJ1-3,TGTGCCAGCACCCGACAGGGAAACACCATATATTTT,CASTRQGNTIYF
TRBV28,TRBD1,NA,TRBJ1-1,TGTGCCAGCAGATCCGGACAGGAAGACACTGAAGCTTTCTTT,CASRSGQEDTEAFF
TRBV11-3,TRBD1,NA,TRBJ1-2,TGTGCCAGCAGCCCGACAGGGGGGTACTATGGCTACACCTTC,CASSPTGGYYGYTF
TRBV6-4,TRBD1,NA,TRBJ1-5,TGTGCCAGCAGATTGACAGGGGCGAGCAATCAGCCCCAGCATTTT,CASRLTGASNQPQHF
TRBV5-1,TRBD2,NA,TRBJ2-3,TGCGCCAGCAGCCTACTAGCGGGAGGGAACATTCACACAGATACGCAGTATTTT,CASSLLAGGNIHTDTQYF
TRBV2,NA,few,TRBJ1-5,TGTGCCAGCAGTGCAGGGTGGGACAATCAGCCCCAGCATTTT,CASSAGWDNQPQHF
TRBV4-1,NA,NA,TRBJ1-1,TGCGCCAGCAGCCGGCCTTCGACAGGCGGCCAGAACACTGAAGCTTTCTTT,CASSRPSTGGQNTEAFF
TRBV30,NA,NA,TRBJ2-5,TGTGCCTGGAGACCCCTGACAGGCGCTCAAGAGACCCAGTACTTC,CAWRPLTGAQETQYF
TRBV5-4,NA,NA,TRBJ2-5,TGTGCCAGCAGCTTGGCCAAAGAGACCCAGTACTTC,CASSLAKETQYF